The rows below give T cell receptor beta chains drawn from one sample of a study of blood T cell repertoires in COVID-19. The protocol was immunoSEQ multiplex PCR, while the TCRdb copy is restricted to in-frame clones and leaves out a portion. The sample records about 190,000 clones, around 85% being singletons. The sequenced sample was PBMCs or T cells enriched from blood (not recorded which). These receptor sequences come from a woman in her 30s who had recovered from COVID-19. CDR3s include the opening cysteine and the closing phenylalanine or tryptophan. The D gene is left open where the match is weak. Clone size appears in some rows only: once, few, many, or a class for an expanded clone.

>NA|12|NA|TRBJ1-2|TRBV29-1
CSVGLQGGGYTF
TGCAGCGTTGGCCTACAGGGCGGTGGCTACACCTTC
>NA|15|NA|TRBJ1-4|TRBV5-6
CASSTNRADNEKLFF
TGTGCCAGCAGCACTAACAGGGCAGATAATGAAAAACTGTTTTTT
>NA|17|NA|TRBJ1-2|TRBV3-1/TRBV3-2
CASSPRRWGHLLGGYTF
TGTGCCAGCAGCCCTCGGAGGTGGGGACACCTCCTGGGTGGCTACACCTTC
>NA|15|NA|TRBJ2-1|TRBV19
CASSILLVSYNEQFF
TGTGCCAGTAGTATCTTACTGGTTTCCTACAATGAGCAGTTCTTC
>NA|15|once|TRBJ2-5|TRBV3-1/TRBV3-2
CASSQDGWYQETQYF
TGTGCCAGCAGCCAAGATGGCTGGTACCAAGAGACCCAGTACTTC
>TRBD1|13|NA|TRBJ1-1|TRBV19
CASTVTGFTEAFF
TGTGCCAGTACCGTGACAGGGTTCACTGAAGCTTTCTTT
>TRBD1|15|NA|TRBJ2-3|TRBV11-2
CASSLGQGGTDTQYF
TGTGCCAGCAGCCTAGGACAGGGGGGCACAGATACGCAGTATTTT
>TRBD1|13|NA|TRBJ1-2|TRBV18
CASSPGQHYGYTF
TGTGCCAGCTCACCGGGACAGCACTATGGCTACACCTTC
>NA|14|few|TRBJ1-5|TRBV27
CASSTGLTNQPQHF
TGTGCCAGCAGTACCGGACTGACCAATCAGCCCCAGCATTTT
>NA|17|NA|TRBJ2-6|TRBV19
CASSNGAVSSGANVLTF
TGTGCCAGTAGTAATGGGGCAGTCAGCTCTGGGGCCAACGTCCTGACTTTC
>NA|10|few|TRBJ1-2|TRBV28
CASSGYGYTF
TGTGCCAGCAGCGGGTATGGCTACACCTTC
>TRBD2|18|NA|TRBJ2-3|TRBV5-5
CASSLGTSGGTSTDTQYF
TGTGCCAGCAGCTTAGGGACTAGCGGGGGCACTAGCACAGATACGCAGTATTTT
>NA|14|NA|TRBJ2-2|TRBV9
CASSVALNTGELFF
TGTGCCAGCAGCGTAGCACTCAACACCGGGGAGCTGTTTTTT
>TRBD1|14|NA|TRBJ2-3|TRBV5-8
CASSLGQGADTQYF
TGTGCCAGCAGTTTGGGACAGGGAGCAGATACGCAGTATTTT
>NA|15|NA|TRBJ1-5|TRBV19
CASSIGTANNQPQHF
TGTGCCAGTAGTATAGGCACAGCTAACAATCAGCCCCAGCATTTT
>NA|16|NA|TRBJ2-6|TRBV7-9
CASSSNRGSGANVLTF
TGTGCCAGCAGCTCCAACCGCGGGTCTGGGGCCAACGTCCTGACTTTC
>NA|16|NA|TRBJ1-5|TRBV19
CASSIDGEASNQPQHF
TGTGCCAGTAGTATAGACGGGGAGGCGAGCAATCAGCCCCAGCATTTT
>NA|14|NA|TRBJ2-5|TRBV3-1/TRBV3-2
CASSLSVPQETQYF
TGTGCCAGCAGCCTTAGCGTCCCCCAAGAGACCCAGTACTTC
>TRBD1|16|NA|TRBJ1-2|TRBV28
CASSPPAQGVRYGYTF
TGTGCCAGCAGCCCGCCGGCACAGGGGGTGAGATATGGCTACACCTTC
>NA|13|NA|TRBJ2-4|TRBV12-3/TRBV12-4
CAGRLSAKNIQYF
TGTGCCGGAAGACTTTCGGCCAAAAACATTCAGTACTTC
>TRBD1|18|NA|TRBJ1-2|TRBV5-1
CASSLGRTGDTQNYGYTF
TGCGCCAGCAGCTTGGGCCGGACAGGCGATACCCAGAACTATGGCTACACCTTC
>NA|14|once|TRBJ2-2|TRBV5-1
CASSVSRNTGELFF
TGCGCCAGCAGCGTAAGCCGGAACACCGGGGAGCTGTTTTTT
>TRBD2|13|NA|TRBJ2-1|TRBV7-8
CASSRTSGNEQFF
TGTGCCAGCAGCCGGACTAGCGGGAATGAGCAGTTCTTC
>NA|15|few|TRBJ2-3|TRBV6-4
CASSGGQSSTDTQYF
TGTGCCAGCAGCGGGGGACAGTCTAGCACAGATACGCAGTATTTT